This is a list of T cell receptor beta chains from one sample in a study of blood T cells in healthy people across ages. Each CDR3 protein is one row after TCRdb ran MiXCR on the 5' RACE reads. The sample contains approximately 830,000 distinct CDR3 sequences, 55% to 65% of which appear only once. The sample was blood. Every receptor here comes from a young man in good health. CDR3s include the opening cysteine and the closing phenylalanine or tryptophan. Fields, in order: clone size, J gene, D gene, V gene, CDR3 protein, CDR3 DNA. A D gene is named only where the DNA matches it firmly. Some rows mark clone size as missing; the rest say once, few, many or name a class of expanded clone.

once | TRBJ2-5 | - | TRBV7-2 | CASSPVTGAQETQYF | TGTGCCAGCAGCCCGGTGACGGGGGCTCAAGAGACCCAGTACTTC
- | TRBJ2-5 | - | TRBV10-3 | CAISDNGGLKETQYF | TGTGCCATCAGTGATAATGGGGGGTTAAAAGAGACCCAGTACTTC
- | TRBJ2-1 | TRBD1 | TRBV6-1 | CASSSARDRGLFGGNEQFF | TGTGCCAGCAGCTCCGCAAGGGACAGGGGCTTATTCGGGGGCAATGAGCAGTTCTTC
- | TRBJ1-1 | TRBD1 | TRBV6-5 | CASRQGQTYEAFF | TGTGCCAGCAGGCAGGGACAGACCTATGAAGCTTTCTTT
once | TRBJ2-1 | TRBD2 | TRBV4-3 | CASSQGLLAGARKFF | TGCGCCAGCAGCCAAGGTTTACTAGCGGGGGCCAGGAAGTTCTTC
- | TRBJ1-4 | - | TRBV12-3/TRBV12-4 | CASSLSQVGKLFF | TGTGCCAGCAGTTTAAGCCAAGTGGGAAAACTGTTTTTT
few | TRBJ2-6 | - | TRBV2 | CASSKGGAGANVLTF | TGTGCCAGCAGTAAGGGGGGAGCTGGGGCCAACGTCCTGACTTTC
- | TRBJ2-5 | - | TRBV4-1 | CASSQAHRGGFQETQYF | TGCGCCAGCAGCCAAGCCCACAGGGGGGGGTTCCAAGAGACCCAGTACTTC
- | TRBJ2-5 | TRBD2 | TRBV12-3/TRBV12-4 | CASSSRTSGGGTQYF | TGTGCCAGCAGTTCTCGGACGAGCGGGGGGGGGACCCAGTACTTC
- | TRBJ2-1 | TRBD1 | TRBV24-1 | CATSEWDRGPGNEQFF | TGTGCCACCAGTGAGTGGGACAGGGGGCCGGGCAATGAGCAGTTCTTC
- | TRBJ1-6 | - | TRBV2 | CASSTQGRLNSPLHF | TGTGCCAGCAGTACCCAGGGGAGGTTGAATTCACCCCTCCACTTT
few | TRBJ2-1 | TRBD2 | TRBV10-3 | CAISNEPGLAELYEQFF | TGTGCCATCAGTAATGAGCCGGGACTAGCGGAATTATATGAGCAGTTCTTC
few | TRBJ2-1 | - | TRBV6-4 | CASSDGGAQPYNEQFF | TGTGCCAGCAGTGACGGCGGGGCCCAACCTTACAATGAGCAGTTCTTC
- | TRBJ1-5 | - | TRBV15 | CATRGVGNQPQHF | TGTGCCACCCGAGGGGTGGGGAATCAGCCCCAGCATTTT
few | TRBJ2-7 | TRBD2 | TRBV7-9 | CASSLSGTTGDEQYF | TGTGCCAGCAGCTTATCCGGGACTACAGGCGACGAGCAGTACTTC
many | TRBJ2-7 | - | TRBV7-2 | CASSLGGMGVEQYF | TGTGCCAGCAGCTTAGGAGGTATGGGGGTCGAGCAGTACTTC
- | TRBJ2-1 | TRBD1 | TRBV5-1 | CASRIQGNEQFF | TGCGCCAGCAGGATACAGGGGAATGAGCAGTTCTTC
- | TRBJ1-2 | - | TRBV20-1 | CSAQDRFYGYTF | TGCAGTGCACAGGACAGATTCTATGGCTACACCTTC
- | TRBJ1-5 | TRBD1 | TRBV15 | CATRDRLSNQPQHF | TGTGCCACCCGGGACAGATTAAGCAATCAGCCCCAGCATTTT
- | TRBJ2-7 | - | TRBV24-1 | CATSPGAEYEQYF | TGTGCCACCAGTCCAGGGGCGGAGTACGAGCAGTACTTC
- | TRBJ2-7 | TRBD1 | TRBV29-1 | CSVEGFDRGPSTDEQYF | TGCAGCGTTGAGGGATTTGACAGGGGCCCCTCCACCGACGAGCAGTACTTC
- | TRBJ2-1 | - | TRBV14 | CASSPGPRDTDEQFF | TGTGCCAGCAGCCCAGGCCCTAGGGACACCGATGAGCAGTTCTTC
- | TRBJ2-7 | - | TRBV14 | CASSRNLFRGADEQYF | TGTGCCAGCAGCCGAAACCTTTTTCGGGGGGCGGACGAGCAGTACTTC
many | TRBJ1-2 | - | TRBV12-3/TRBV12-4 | CASSPGGYGYTF | TGTGCCAGCAGTCCAGGAGGCTATGGCTACACCTTC
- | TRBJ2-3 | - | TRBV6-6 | CASSLGAHGRFTDTQYF | TGTGCCAGCAGTTTGGGGGCCCACGGGCGTTTCACAGATACGCAGTATTTT
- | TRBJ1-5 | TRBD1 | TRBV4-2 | CASSQGQGLITSQPQHF | TGTGCCAGCAGCCAGGGACAGGGCCTGATCACCAGCCAGCCCCAGCATTTT
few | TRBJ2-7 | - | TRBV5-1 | CASRGYYEQYF | TGCGCCAGCCGGGGCTACTACGAGCAGTACTTC
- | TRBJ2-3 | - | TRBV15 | CATSKGLGEDTQYF | TGTGCCACCAGCAAGGGCTTAGGGGAAGATACGCAGTATTTT
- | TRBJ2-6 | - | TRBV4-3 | CASSQEGERGANVPTF | TGCGCCAGCAGCCAAGAGGGAGAAAGAGGGGCCAACGTCCCGACTTTC
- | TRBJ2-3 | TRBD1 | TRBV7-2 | CASSLARGPDTQYF | TGTGCCAGCAGCTTGGCCAGGGGGCCAGATACGCAGTATTTT
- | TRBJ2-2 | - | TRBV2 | CASSDFGQTGELFF | TGTGCCAGCAGTGACTTTGGGCAGACCGGGGAGCTGTTTTTT
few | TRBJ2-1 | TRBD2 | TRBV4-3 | CASSQAGGPYNEQFF | TGCGCCAGCAGCCAAGCGGGGGGGCCCTACAATGAGCAGTTCTTC
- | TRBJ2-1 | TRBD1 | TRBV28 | CASSSGQGAPNEQFF | TGTGCCAGCAGCTCAGGACAGGGGGCCCCCAATGAGCAGTTCTTC
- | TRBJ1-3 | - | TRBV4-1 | CASSQDQGPDTIYF | TGCGCCAGCAGCCAAGACCAGGGACCGGACACCATATATTTT
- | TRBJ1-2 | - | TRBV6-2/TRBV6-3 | CASQRDQGYGYTF | TGTGCCAGCCAACGGGATCAGGGTTATGGCTACACCTTC
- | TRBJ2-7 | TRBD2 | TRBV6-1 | CASNRGGAYEQYF | TGTGCCAGCAACCGCGGGGGGGCCTACGAGCAGTACTTC
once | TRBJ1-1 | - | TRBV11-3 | CASSLGRFGTEAFF | TGTGCCAGCAGCTTAGGTAGATTCGGCACTGAAGCTTTCTTT
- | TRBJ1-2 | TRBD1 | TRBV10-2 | CASSEPGGRGYTF | TGCGCCAGCAGTGAACCAGGGGGCCGGGGCTACACCTTC
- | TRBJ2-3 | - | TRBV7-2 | CASSLRAASSTDTQYF | TGTGCCAGCAGCTTAAGGGCGGCTAGCAGCACAGATACGCAGTATTTT
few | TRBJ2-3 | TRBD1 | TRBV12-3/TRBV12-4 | CASSSPPRGRGADTQYF | TGTGCCAGCAGTTCACCCCCCAGGGGGCGCGGGGCAGATACGCAGTATTTT
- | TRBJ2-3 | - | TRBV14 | CASSHKKRTDTQYF | TGTGCCAGCAGCCACAAGAAGCGAACAGATACGCAGTATTTT
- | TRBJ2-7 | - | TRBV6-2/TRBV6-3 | CASSYSRQDGSYEQYF | TGTGCCAGCAGTTACTCTCGGCAGGACGGTTCCTACGAGCAGTACTTC
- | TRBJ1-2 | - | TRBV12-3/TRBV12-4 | CASSSRVYGYTF | TGTGCCAGCAGCTCCAGGGTTTACGGCTACACCTTC
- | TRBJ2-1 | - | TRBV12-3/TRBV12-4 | CASKDSYNEQFF | TGTGCCAGCAAAGACTCCTACAATGAGCAGTTCTTC
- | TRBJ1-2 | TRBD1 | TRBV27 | CASSLSTGSDRGARYGHTF | TGTGCCAGCAGTTTGTCCACGGGAAGCGACAGGGGAGCCCGCTATGGCCACACCTTC
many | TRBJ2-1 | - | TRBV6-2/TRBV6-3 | CASSSRETYNEQFF | TGTGCCAGCAGTTCCAGGGAAACCTACAATGAGCAGTTCTTC
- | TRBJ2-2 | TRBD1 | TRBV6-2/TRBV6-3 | CASSLRQGAFRTGELFF | TGTGCCAGCAGTCTGCGACAGGGGGCCTTTCGCACCGGGGAGCTGTTTTTT